The T cell receptor beta chain under discussion was sequenced for a study of blood T cell repertoires in COVID-19. Across the whole study: Some COVID-19 samples were acute and others convalescent; all came from the United States, Italy and Spain. Sources were T cells, B-cell-depleted T cells, or PBMCs; the material itself was cDNA or gDNA.

This CDR3 spans 14 amino acids. Per the authors' pipeline: Amplification with reference gene primers provided the estimates of nucleated cell counts. Using immunoSEQ multiplex PCR, the repertoire was profiled, and TCRdb retains in-frame clones only, with some absent. D and trimming come from the DNA, and the V and J calls and clone size come from that table. Of 50,000 or so clones in the sample, 65% to 85% are singletons; the top ten hold around a fifth. This chain uses TRBV21-1 with TRBJ2-1; TRBD2, the table's D call, was not compared with the DNA. TRBV21-1 constitutes a pseudogene. The source of this sequence is a human donor with active or convalescent COVID-19. The donor label of this sample is uncertain. Sequences were obtained from peripheral blood. In DNA, the CDR3 is TGTGCCAGCAGCGAACTAGCGGGAGACAATGAGCAGTTCTTC. It specifies CASSELAGDNEQFF.